These 7 T cell receptor beta chains were all obtained from the same sample, sequenced in a study of blood T cell repertoires in COVID-19. Measured with immunoSEQ multiplex PCR; TCRdb has only the in-frame clones, and not every one. The top ten clones hold more than 0.9% of a sample with 300,000 to 400,000 clones, roughly 90% of them seen once. The sequencing sample was made of PBMCs or T cells enriched from blood (not recorded which). These receptors originate from a woman aged 25 to 39 with acute COVID-19.

For the CDR3, the DNA is TGTGCCAGCAGCTTAGGGTCAGGGGGCCAGCCCCAGCATTTT. Translating it yields CASSLGSGGQPQHF. J is TRBJ1-5 and V is TRBV5-5, with 8 bases that match TRBD1. V shed 2 bases, J shed 7 bases, and the junction held 5 bases outside the gene matches. CDR1 is SGHKS, CDR2 YYEKEE, per germline (reference sequence). This CDR3 contains 14 residues.

The chain joins TRBV13 to TRBJ1-6; 9 bases align to TRBD1. Germline CDR1 PRHDT, CDR2 FYEKMQ (reference sequence). The CDR3 is 18 residues long. Trimming cost V 1 base and J 6 bases; bases outside gene matches: 10. The CDR3 nucleotides are TGTGCCAGCAGCTTAGCCCTGGGACAGGGTACCTTTAATTCACCCCTCCACTTT. Translation: CASSLALGQGTFNSPLHF.

V and J are TRBV7-9 and TRBJ1-4; D is unresolved. CDR1 and CDR2 from the germline V gene are SEHNR and FQNEAQ (reference sequence). The ends were cut back, 1 base at V and 10 bases at J, with 10 bases in the middle. The CDR3 loop spans 13 amino acids. CDR3 DNA sequence: TGTGCCAGCAGCTTAGTATCGGGTGGAAAACTGTTTTTT. Translation: CASSLVSGGKLFF.

The V call is TRBV5-1, the J call TRBJ1-6, with 8 positions matching TRBD1. Trimming took 0 bases from V and 12 from J; bases not matched to a gene: 8. The germline CDR1 and CDR2 sequences are SGHRS and YFSETQ. This CDR3 is built from 15 residues. CDR3 DNA sequence: TGCGCCAGCAGCTTGGCCCTGGACAGGGCTTTACCCCTCCACTTT. Translating gives CASSLALDRALPLHF.

The V and J genes are TRBV5-6 and TRBJ2-3, with D possibly TRBD1 on 6 matching bases. CDR3 length: 13 residues. Trimming cost V 3 bases and J 3 bases, with 8 bases left between them. Per the germline V gene, CDR1 is SGHDT and CDR2 is YYEEEE. CDR3 in DNA: TGTGCCAGCAGCTATGGACAGACAGATACGCAGTATTTT. As protein: CASSYGQTDTQYF.

The chain combines TRBV7-9 with TRBJ2-7; 8 bases agree with TRBD1. V gave up 5 bases and J gave up 2 bases; unmatched junction bases: 8. CDR1 and CDR2 from the germline V gene are SEHNR and FQNEAQ (reference sequence). This CDR3 spans 15 amino acids. Written as DNA, the CDR3 is TGTGCCAGCAGCGCGACAGGGGAATCCCCCTACGAGCAGTACTTC. Translating it yields CASSATGESPYEQYF.

This chain links TRBV18 with TRBJ2-7; 9 bases map to TRBD1. V lost 2 bases, J lost 4 bases, and 6 bases stayed unmatched. The CDR3 loop spans 15 amino acids. Per germline, CDR1 KGHSH and CDR2 LQKENI. CDR3 nucleotide sequence: TGTGCCAGCTCACCATACGGGACAGGGAGGTACGAGCAGTACTTC. Translated, it gives CASSPYGTGRYEQYF.